This is a list of T cell receptor beta chains from one sample in a study of cytomegalovirus exposure and HLA in healthy donors. Here immunoSEQ multiplex PCR was the method, and the copy in TCRdb shows in-frame clones only, minus some. The sample has some 38,000 clones, approximately 95% seen once. The sequenced sample consisted of PBMCs. All receptors derive from a man aged 18-30 years in good health and CMV-seronegative. CDR3s include the opening cysteine and the closing phenylalanine or tryptophan. The order of the fields is CDR3 protein, CDR3 DNA, J gene, clone size, D gene, V gene. D genes are given only for firm matches. Size is omitted from some rows. Given values are once, few, many or a class for expanded clones.

CDR3 protein: CASSLAGGILPEQFF; CDR3 DNA: TGTGCCAGTAGTTTAGCGGGAGGGATTCTACCAGAGCAGTTCTTC; J gene: TRBJ2-1; clone size: -; D gene: TRBD2; V gene: TRBV19
CDR3 protein: CASSLAGTGDDQPQHF; CDR3 DNA: TGTGCCAGCAGCTTGGCCGGGACAGGGGATGATCAGCCCCAGCATTTT; J gene: TRBJ1-5; clone size: -; D gene: TRBD1; V gene: TRBV5-6
CDR3 protein: CASSPSGLIRDEQFF; CDR3 DNA: TGTGCCAGCAGCCCCTCGGGACTCATCCGGGATGAGCAGTTCTTC; J gene: TRBJ2-1; clone size: -; D gene: -; V gene: TRBV9
CDR3 protein: CASSPGQFSYEQYF; CDR3 DNA: TGTGCCAGCAGCCCCGGACAATTTTCCTACGAGCAGTACTTC; J gene: TRBJ2-7; clone size: -; D gene: -; V gene: TRBV9
CDR3 protein: CASTFDRRGSPLHF; CDR3 DNA: TGTGCCAGCACGTTCGACAGGAGAGGTTCACCCCTCCACTTT; J gene: TRBJ1-6; clone size: once; D gene: -; V gene: TRBV11-2
CDR3 protein: CAISEGAGGYTF; CDR3 DNA: TGTGCCATCAGTGAAGGGGCGGGGGGCTACACCTTC; J gene: TRBJ1-2; clone size: -; D gene: -; V gene: TRBV10-3
CDR3 protein: CASSLGRGGRIYEQYF; CDR3 DNA: TGTGCCAGCAGCTTAGGTCGGGGGGGCCGGATTTACGAGCAGTACTTC; J gene: TRBJ2-7; clone size: -; D gene: TRBD2; V gene: TRBV7-2
CDR3 protein: CASSLAKTGDGYTF; CDR3 DNA: TGTGCCAGCAGCTTAGCGAAGACAGGGGATGGCTACACCTTC; J gene: TRBJ1-2; clone size: -; D gene: TRBD1; V gene: TRBV7-9
CDR3 protein: CASSVRRTGTEETQYF; CDR3 DNA: TGTGCCAGCAGTGTTCGTAGGACAGGTACCGAAGAGACCCAGTACTTC; J gene: TRBJ2-5; clone size: -; D gene: TRBD1; V gene: TRBV25-1
CDR3 protein: CAWTGFGTGNTGELFF; CDR3 DNA: TGTGCCTGGACGGGATTCGGGACAGGGAACACCGGGGAGCTGTTTTTT; J gene: TRBJ2-2; clone size: -; D gene: TRBD1; V gene: TRBV30
CDR3 protein: CASSYSGTGNTEAFF; CDR3 DNA: TGTGCCAGTAGTTATTCCGGGACAGGGAACACTGAAGCTTTCTTT; J gene: TRBJ1-1; clone size: -; D gene: TRBD1; V gene: TRBV19
CDR3 protein: CSVGGELYGYTF; CDR3 DNA: TGCAGCGTCGGGGGAGAACTATATGGCTACACCTTC; J gene: TRBJ1-2; clone size: -; D gene: -; V gene: TRBV29-1
CDR3 protein: CASSPEVVRSNQPQHF; CDR3 DNA: TGTGCCAGCAGCCCAGAGGTCGTGAGGAGCAATCAGCCCCAGCATTTT; J gene: TRBJ1-5; clone size: -; D gene: -; V gene: TRBV4-2
CDR3 protein: CASSIPGTSGQLSSYNEQFF; CDR3 DNA: TGTGCCAGTAGTATCCCGGGGACTAGCGGGCAATTAAGCTCCTACAATGAGCAGTTCTTC; J gene: TRBJ2-1; clone size: -; D gene: TRBD2; V gene: TRBV19
CDR3 protein: CASSPRGPSGNTIYF; CDR3 DNA: TGTGCCAGCAGCCCCAGGGGCCCCTCTGGAAACACCATATATTTT; J gene: TRBJ1-3; clone size: -; D gene: -; V gene: TRBV9
CDR3 protein: CASSPQASGVDEQFF; CDR3 DNA: TGTGCCAGCTCACCACAGGCATCGGGGGTGGATGAGCAGTTCTTC; J gene: TRBJ2-1; clone size: -; D gene: -; V gene: TRBV18
CDR3 protein: CASSVGGAADEQYF; CDR3 DNA: TGTGCCAGCAGCGTAGGGGGAGCGGCAGACGAGCAGTACTTC; J gene: TRBJ2-7; clone size: -; D gene: -; V gene: TRBV9
CDR3 protein: CASSVGGGYYGYTF; CDR3 DNA: TGTGCCAGCAGCGTCGGGGGGGGTTACTATGGCTACACCTTC; J gene: TRBJ1-2; clone size: -; D gene: -; V gene: TRBV9
CDR3 protein: CASSLEATGGRTF; CDR3 DNA: TGTGCCAGCAGCTTAGAAGCGACAGGGGGAAGGACCTTC; J gene: TRBJ1-2; clone size: -; D gene: TRBD1; V gene: TRBV7-9
CDR3 protein: CSVGGGLGEKLFF; CDR3 DNA: TGCAGCGTTGGAGGGGGCCTCGGTGAAAAACTGTTTTTT; J gene: TRBJ1-4; clone size: -; D gene: TRBD1; V gene: TRBV29-1
CDR3 protein: CASSFESFSYNEQFF; CDR3 DNA: TGTGCCAGCAGCTTCGAGTCCTTCTCCTACAATGAGCAGTTCTTC; J gene: TRBJ2-1; clone size: -; D gene: -; V gene: TRBV11-2
CDR3 protein: CASSGREDTEAFF; CDR3 DNA: TGTGCCAGCAGTGGCAGGGAAGACACTGAAGCTTTCTTT; J gene: TRBJ1-1; clone size: -; D gene: -; V gene: TRBV6-1
CDR3 protein: CASSRTGGWDTEAFF; CDR3 DNA: TGTGCCAGCAGCCGAACAGGGGGCTGGGACACTGAAGCTTTCTTT; J gene: TRBJ1-1; clone size: -; D gene: TRBD1; V gene: TRBV7-3
CDR3 protein: CATRGSDAGPYQETQYF; CDR3 DNA: TGTGCCACCAGGGGGAGCGATGCGGGGCCGTACCAAGAGACCCAGTACTTC; J gene: TRBJ2-5; clone size: -; D gene: -; V gene: TRBV15
CDR3 protein: CASSSSGRVFNEQFF; CDR3 DNA: TGTGCCAGCAGCTCGAGCGGGAGGGTTTTCAATGAGCAGTTCTTC; J gene: TRBJ2-1; clone size: -; D gene: TRBD2; V gene: TRBV7-9
CDR3 protein: CASSPGGATNTEAFF; CDR3 DNA: TGTGCCAGCAGCCCTGGAGGGGCCACTAACACTGAAGCTTTCTTT; J gene: TRBJ1-1; clone size: -; D gene: -; V gene: TRBV5-4
CDR3 protein: CRAPVGTEQFF; CDR3 DNA: TGCAGAGCCCCCGTAGGGACAGAGCAGTTCTTC; J gene: TRBJ2-1; clone size: -; D gene: -; V gene: TRBV20-1
CDR3 protein: CASPITTAQRVRDSKPRGEKLFF; CDR3 DNA: TGTGCCAGCCCGATCACCACGGCTCAACGAGTTAGGGACAGTAAACCCCGGGGGGAAAAACTGTTTTTT; J gene: TRBJ1-4; clone size: -; D gene: TRBD1; V gene: TRBV18
CDR3 protein: CASSKSTADTQYF; CDR3 DNA: TGTGCCAGCAGCAAATCCACAGCAGATACGCAGTATTTT; J gene: TRBJ2-3; clone size: -; D gene: -; V gene: TRBV7-3